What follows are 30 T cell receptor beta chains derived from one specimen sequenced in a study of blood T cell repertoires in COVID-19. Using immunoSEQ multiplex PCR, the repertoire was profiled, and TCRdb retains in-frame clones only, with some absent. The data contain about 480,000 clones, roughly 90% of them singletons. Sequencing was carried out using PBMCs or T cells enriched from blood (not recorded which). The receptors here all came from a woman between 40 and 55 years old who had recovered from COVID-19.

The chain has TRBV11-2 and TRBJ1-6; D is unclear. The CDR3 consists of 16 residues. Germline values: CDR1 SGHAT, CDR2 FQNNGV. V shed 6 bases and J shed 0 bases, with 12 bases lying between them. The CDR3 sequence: CASSRTGSSYNSPLHF. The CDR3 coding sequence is TGTGCCAGCAGTCGTACGGGGAGCTCCTATAATTCACCCCTCCACTTT.

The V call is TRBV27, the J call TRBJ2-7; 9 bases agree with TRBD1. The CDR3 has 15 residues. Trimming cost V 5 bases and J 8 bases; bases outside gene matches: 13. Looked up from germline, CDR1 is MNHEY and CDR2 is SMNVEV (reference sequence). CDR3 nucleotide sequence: TGTGCCAGCAGTGCCCTGGGGGGACAGGGCTTTAAGCAGTACTTC. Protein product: CASSALGGQGFKQYF.

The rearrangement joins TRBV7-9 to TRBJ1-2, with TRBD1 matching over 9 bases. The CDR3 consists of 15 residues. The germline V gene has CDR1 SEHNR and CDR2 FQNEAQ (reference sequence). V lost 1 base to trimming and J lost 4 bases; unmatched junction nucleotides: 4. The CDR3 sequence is CASSLGGDRAYGYTF. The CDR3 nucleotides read TGTGCCAGCAGCTTAGGGGGGGACAGGGCCTATGGCTACACCTTC. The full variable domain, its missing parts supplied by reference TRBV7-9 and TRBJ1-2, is DTGVSQNPRHKITKRGQNVTFRCDPISEHNRLYWYRQTLGQGPEFLTYFQNEAQLEKSRLLSDRFSAERPKGSFSTLEIQRTEQGDSAMYLCASSLGGDRAYGYTFGSGTRLTVV.

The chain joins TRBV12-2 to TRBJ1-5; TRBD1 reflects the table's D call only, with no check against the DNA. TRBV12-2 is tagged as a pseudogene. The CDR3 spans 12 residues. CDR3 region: CASRLADQPQHF. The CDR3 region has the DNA TGTGCAAGTCGCTTGGCAGATCAGCCCCAGCATTTT.

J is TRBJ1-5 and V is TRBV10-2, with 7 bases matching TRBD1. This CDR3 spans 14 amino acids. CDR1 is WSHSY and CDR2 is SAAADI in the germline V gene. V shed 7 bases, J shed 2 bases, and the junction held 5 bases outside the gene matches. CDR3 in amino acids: CASNLDRGNQPQHF. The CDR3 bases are TGCGCCAGCAACCTAGACAGGGGCAATCAGCCCCAGCATTTT.

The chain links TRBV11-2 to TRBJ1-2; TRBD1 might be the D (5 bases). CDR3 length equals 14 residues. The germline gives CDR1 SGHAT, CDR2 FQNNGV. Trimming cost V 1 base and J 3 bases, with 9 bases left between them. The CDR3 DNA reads TGTGCCAGCAGCTTAGGACAGACCCACTATGGCTACACCTTC. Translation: CASSLGQTHYGYTF.

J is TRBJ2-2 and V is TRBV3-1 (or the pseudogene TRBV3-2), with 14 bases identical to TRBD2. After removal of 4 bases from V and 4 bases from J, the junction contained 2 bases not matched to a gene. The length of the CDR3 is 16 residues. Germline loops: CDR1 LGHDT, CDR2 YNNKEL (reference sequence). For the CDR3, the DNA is TGTGCCAGCAGCCGACTAGCGGGGGGGGCCACCGGGGAGCTGTTTTTT. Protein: CASSRLAGGATGELFF.

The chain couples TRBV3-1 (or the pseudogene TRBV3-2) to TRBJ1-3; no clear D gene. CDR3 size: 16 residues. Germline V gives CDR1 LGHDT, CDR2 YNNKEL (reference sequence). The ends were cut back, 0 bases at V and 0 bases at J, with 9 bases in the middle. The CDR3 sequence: CASSQDRGNSGNTIYF. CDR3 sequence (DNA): TGTGCCAGCAGCCAAGATCGAGGAAACTCTGGAAACACCATATATTTT.

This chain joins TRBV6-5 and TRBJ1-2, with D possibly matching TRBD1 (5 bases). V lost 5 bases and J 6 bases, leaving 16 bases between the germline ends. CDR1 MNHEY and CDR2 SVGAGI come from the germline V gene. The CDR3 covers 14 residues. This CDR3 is CASSPLGGSHGYTF. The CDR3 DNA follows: TGTGCCAGCAGTCCCCTGGGGGGTTCTCATGGCTACACCTTC.

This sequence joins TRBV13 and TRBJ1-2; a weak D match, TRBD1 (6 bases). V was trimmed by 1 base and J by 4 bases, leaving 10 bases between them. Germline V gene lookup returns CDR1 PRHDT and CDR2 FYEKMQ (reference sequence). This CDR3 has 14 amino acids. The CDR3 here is CASSLESDSYGYTF. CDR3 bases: TGTGCCAGCAGCTTAGAATCGGACAGCTATGGCTACACCTTC.

CDR3 in amino acids: CASRLSGPGELFF. CDR3 coding DNA: TGTGCCAGCAGGCTTAGTGGGCCCGGGGAGCTGTTTTTT. This sequence joins TRBV11-1 and TRBJ2-2, with no clear D. The V gene lost 6 bases and the J gene lost 6 bases, with 11 bases spanning the gap. Germline V lookup: CDR1 SGHAT, CDR2 FQDESV (reference sequence). The CDR3 is 13 amino acids.

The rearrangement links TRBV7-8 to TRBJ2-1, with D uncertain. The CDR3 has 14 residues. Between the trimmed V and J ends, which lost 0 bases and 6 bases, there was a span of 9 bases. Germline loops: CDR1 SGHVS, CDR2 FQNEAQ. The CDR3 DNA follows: TGTGCCAGCAGCTTAGCCGAGGCGCTCAATGAGCAGTTCTTC. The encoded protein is CASSLAEALNEQFF.

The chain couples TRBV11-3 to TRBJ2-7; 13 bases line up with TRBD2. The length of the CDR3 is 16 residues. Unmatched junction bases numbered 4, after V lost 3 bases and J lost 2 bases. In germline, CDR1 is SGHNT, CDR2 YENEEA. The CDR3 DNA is TGTGCCAGCAGCTTCTTCGGGACTAGCGGGACCTACGAGCAGTACTTC. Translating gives CASSFFGTSGTYEQYF.

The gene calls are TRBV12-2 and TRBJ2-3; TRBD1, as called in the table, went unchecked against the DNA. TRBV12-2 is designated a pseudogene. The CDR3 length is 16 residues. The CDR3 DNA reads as TGTGCAAGTCGCTTATTGATGGGGCCCAGCACAGATACGCAGTATTTT. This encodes CASRLLMGPSTDTQYF.

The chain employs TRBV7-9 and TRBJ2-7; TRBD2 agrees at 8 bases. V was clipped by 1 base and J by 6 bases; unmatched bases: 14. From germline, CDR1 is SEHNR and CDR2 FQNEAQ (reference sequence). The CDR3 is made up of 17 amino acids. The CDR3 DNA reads TGTGCCAGCAGCTTAGGTCCCCCGAGCGGGAGACTCGGCGAGCAGTACTTC. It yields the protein CASSLGPPSGRLGEQYF.

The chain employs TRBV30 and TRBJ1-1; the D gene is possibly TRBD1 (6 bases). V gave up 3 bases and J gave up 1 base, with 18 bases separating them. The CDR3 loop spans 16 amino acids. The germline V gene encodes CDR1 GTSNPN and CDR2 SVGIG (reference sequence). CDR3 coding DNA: TGTGCCTGGAGGAAGACCTCATCCAGGGGGAACACTGAAGCTTTCTTT. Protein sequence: CAWRKTSSRGNTEAFF.

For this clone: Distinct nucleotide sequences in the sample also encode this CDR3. The CDR3 DNA sequence: TGTGCCAGCAGTCCGCGCCAGGGTACTGAAGCTTTCTTT. As protein: CASSPRQGTEAFF. This sequence joins TRBV6-5 and TRBJ1-1; a possible D gene is TRBD1 (5 bases). V gave up 5 bases and J gave up 5 bases, with 12 bases separating them. The length of the CDR3 is 13 residues. Germline V gene data show CDR1 as MNHEY and CDR2 as SVGAGI.

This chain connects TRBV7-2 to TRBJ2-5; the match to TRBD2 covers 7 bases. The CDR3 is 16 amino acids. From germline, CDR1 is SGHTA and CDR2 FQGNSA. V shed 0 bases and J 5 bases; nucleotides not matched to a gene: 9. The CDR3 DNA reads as TGTGCCAGCAGCTTAGCTGCGGCGGGAGTCATTGAGACCCAGTACTTC. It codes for CASSLAAAGVIETQYF.

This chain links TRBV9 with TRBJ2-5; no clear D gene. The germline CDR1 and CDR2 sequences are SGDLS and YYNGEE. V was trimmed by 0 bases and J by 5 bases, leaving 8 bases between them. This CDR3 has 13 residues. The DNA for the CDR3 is TGTGCCAGCAGCGTAGACCTCCGGGAGACCCAGTACTTC. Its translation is CASSVDLRETQYF.

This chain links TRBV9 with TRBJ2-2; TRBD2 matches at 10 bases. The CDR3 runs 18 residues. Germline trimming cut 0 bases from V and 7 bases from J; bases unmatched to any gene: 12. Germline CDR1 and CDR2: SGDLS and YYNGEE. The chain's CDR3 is CASSVVPASGSEGGELFF. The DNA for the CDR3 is TGTGCCAGCAGCGTAGTCCCGGCTAGCGGGAGTGAGGGCGGGGAGCTGTTTTTT.

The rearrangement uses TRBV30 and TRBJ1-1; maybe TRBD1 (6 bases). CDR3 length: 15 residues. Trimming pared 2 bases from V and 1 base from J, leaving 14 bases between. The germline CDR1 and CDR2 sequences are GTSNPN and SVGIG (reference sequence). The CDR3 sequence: CAWSSFRGRNTEAFF. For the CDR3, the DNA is TGTGCCTGGAGTTCATTCAGGGGCCGGAACACTGAAGCTTTCTTT.

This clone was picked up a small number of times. The CDR3, as DNA: TGTGCCAGTAGTATTTTGGTTGGGACAAATGTTTACAATGAGCAGTTCTTC. Translated: CASSILVGTNVYNEQFF. The chain carries TRBV19 and TRBJ2-1, with D maybe TRBD1 (6 bases). Germline-derived CDR1 and CDR2 are LNHDA and SQIVND (reference sequence). This CDR3 has 17 residues. Trimming removed 3 bases from V and 4 bases from J, with 19 bases in between.

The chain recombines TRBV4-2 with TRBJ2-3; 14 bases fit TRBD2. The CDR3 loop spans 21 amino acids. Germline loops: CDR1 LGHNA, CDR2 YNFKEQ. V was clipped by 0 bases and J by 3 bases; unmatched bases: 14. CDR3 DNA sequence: TGTGCCAGCAGCCAAGATCTGGTGACGACTAGCGGGAGGGGGGAGACAGATACGCAGTATTTT. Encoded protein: CASSQDLVTTSGRGETDTQYF.

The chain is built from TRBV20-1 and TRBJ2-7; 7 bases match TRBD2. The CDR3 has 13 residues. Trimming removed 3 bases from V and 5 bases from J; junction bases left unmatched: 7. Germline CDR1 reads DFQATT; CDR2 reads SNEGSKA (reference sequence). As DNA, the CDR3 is TGCAGTGCTAGTATGGGCGGGAGCGACGAGCAGTACTTC. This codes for CSASMGGSDEQYF.

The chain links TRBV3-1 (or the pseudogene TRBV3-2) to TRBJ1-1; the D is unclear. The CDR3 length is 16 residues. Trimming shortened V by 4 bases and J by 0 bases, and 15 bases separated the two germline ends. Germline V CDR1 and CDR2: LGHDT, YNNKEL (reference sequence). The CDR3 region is CASSPNAGNLNTEAFF. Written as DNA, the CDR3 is TGTGCCAGCAGCCCGAACGCCGGGAATTTGAACACTGAAGCTTTCTTT.

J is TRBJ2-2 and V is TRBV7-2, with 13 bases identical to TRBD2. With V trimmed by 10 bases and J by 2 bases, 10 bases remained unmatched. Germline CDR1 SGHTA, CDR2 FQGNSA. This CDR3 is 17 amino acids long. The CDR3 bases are TGTGCCACAGGTTCACGGACTAGCGGGAGTAACACCGGGGAGCTGTTTTTT. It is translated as CATGSRTSGSNTGELFF.

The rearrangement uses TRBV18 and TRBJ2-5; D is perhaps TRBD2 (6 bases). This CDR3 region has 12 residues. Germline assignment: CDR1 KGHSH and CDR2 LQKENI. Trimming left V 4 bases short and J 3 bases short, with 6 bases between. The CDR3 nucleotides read TGTGCCAGCTCACGGGGGGAAGAGACCCAGTACTTC. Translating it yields CASSRGEETQYF. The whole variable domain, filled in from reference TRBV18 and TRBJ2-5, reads NAGVMQNPRHLVRRRGQEARLRCSPMKGHSHVYWYRQLPEEGLKFMVYLQKENIIDESGMPKERFSAEFPKEGPSILRIQQVVRGDSAAYFCASSRGEETQYFGPGTRLLVL.

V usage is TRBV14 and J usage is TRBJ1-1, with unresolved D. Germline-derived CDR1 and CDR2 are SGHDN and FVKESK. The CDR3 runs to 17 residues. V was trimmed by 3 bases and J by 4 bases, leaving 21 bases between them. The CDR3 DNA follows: TGTGCCAGCAGCCACGATCCGATAAGTCTAGTCTTCACTGAAGCTTTCTTT. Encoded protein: CASSHDPISLVFTEAFF.

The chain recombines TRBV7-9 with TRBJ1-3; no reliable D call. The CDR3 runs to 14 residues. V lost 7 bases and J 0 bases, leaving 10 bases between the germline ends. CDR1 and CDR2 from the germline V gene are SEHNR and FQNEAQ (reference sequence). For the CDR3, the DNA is TGTGCCAGCAAGGAGGCGAGCTCTGGAAACACCATATATTTT. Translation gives CASKEASSGNTIYF.

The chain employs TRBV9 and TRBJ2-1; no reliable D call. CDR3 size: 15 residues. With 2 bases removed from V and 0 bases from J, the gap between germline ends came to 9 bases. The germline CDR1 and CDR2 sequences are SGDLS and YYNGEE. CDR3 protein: CASSVSGFSYNEQFF. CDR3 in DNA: TGTGCCAGCAGCGTTTCGGGTTTCTCCTACAATGAGCAGTTCTTC.